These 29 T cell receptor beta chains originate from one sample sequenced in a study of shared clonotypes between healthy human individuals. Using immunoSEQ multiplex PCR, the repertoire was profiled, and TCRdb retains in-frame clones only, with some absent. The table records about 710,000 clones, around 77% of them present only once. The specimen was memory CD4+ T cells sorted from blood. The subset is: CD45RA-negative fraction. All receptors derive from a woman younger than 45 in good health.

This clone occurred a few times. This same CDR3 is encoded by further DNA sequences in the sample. The chain's CDR3 is CASSLSSGSYNEQFF. In DNA, the CDR3 is TGCGCCAGCAGCTTGTCTTCGGGCTCCTACAATGAGCAGTTCTTC. The gene calls are TRBV5-1 and TRBJ2-1; D is unresolved. The germline V gene has CDR1 SGHRS and CDR2 YFSETQ. This CDR3 is built from 15 residues. Trimming removed 1 base from V and 0 bases from J, with 8 bases in between.

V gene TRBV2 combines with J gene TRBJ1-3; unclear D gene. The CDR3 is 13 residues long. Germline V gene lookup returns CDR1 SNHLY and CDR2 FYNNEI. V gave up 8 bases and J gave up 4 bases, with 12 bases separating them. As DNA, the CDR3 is TGTGCCAGCGAACTTGGTCGGGGAAACACCATATATTTT. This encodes CASELGRGNTIYF.

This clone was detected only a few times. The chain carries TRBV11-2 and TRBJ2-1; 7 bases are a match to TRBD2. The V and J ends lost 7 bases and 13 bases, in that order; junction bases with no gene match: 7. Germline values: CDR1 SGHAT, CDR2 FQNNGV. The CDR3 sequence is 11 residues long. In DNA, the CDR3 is TGTGCCAGCATTGCCGGACTAGTTCAGTTCTTC. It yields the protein CASIAGLVQFF.

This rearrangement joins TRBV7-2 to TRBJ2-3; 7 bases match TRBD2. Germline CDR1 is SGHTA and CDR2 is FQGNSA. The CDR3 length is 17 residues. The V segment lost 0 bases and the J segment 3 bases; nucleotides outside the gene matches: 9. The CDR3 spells CASSLALAVWGTDTQYF. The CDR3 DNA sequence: TGTGCCAGCAGCTTAGCTCTAGCGGTCTGGGGGACAGATACGCAGTATTTT.

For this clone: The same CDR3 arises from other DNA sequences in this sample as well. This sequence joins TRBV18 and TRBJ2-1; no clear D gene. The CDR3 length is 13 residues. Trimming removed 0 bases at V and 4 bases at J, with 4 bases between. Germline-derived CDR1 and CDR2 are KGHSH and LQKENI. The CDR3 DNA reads TGTGCCAGCTCACCACCGCAATACAATGAGCAGTTCTTC. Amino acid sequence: CASSPPQYNEQFF.

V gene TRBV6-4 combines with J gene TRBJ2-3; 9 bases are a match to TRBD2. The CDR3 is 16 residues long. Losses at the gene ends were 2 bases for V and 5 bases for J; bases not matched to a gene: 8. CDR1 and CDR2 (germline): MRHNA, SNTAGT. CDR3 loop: CASSDGAGGPVDTQYF. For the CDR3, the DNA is TGTGCCAGCAGTGACGGGGCGGGAGGGCCGGTAGATACGCAGTATTTT.

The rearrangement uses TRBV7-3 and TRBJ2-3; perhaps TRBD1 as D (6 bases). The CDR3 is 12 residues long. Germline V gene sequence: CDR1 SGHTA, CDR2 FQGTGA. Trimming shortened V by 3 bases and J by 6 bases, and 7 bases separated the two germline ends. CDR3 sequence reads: CASSFTGDTQYF. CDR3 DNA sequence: TGTGCCAGCAGCTTCACAGGGGATACGCAGTATTTT.

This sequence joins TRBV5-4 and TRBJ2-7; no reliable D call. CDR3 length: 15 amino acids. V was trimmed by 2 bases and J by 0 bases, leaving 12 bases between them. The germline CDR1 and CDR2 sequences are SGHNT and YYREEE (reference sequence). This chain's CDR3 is CASSLAGFSSYEQYF. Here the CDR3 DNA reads TGTGCCAGCAGCTTAGCTGGATTCAGCTCCTACGAGCAGTACTTC.

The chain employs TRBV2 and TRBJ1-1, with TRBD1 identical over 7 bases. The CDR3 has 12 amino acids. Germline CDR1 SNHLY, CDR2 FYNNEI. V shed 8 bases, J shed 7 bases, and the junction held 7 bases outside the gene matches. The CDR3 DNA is TGTGCCAGCGGGGGACAGAATAATGAAGCTTTCTTT. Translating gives CASGGQNNEAFF. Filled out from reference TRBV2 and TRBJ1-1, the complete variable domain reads EPEVTQTPSHQVTQMGQEVILRCVPISNHLYFYWYRQILGQKVEFLVSFYNNEISEKSEIFDDQFSVERPDGSNFTLKIRSTKLEDSAMYFCASGGQNNEAFFGQGTRLTVV.

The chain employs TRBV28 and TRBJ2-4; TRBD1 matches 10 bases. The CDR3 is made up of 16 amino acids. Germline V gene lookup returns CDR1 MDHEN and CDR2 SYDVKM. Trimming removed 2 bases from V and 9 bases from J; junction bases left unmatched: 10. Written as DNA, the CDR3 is TGTGCCAGCAGTTTACGGAGGACAGGGGGAAGGGGCATTCAGTACTTC. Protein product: CASSLRRTGGRGIQYF.

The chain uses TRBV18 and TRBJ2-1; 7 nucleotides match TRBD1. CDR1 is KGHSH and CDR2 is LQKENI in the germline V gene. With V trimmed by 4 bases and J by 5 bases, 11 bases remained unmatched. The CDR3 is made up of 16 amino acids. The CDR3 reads CASSLATGTADNEQFF. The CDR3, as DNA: TGTGCCAGCTCACTCGCCACCGGGACAGCAGACAATGAGCAGTTCTTC.

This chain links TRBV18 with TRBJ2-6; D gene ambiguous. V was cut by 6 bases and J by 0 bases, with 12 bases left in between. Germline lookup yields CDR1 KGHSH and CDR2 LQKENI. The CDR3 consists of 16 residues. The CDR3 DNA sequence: TGTGCCAGCTCCAACGCCCCCGGCTCTGGGGCCAACGTCCTGACTTTC. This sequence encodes CASSNAPGSGANVLTF.

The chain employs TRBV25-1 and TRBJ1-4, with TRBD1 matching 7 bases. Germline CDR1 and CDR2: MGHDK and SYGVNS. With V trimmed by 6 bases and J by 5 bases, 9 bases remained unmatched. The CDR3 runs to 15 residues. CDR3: CASRKLGQMNEKLFF. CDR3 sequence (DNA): TGTGCCAGCAGGAAATTGGGACAGATGAATGAAAAACTGTTTTTT.

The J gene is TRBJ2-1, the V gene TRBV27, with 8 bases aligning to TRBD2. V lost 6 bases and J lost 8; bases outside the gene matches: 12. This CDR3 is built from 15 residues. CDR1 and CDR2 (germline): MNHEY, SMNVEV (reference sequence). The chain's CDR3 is CASRLPGTSRYEQFF. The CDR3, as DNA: TGTGCCAGCAGGCTACCCGGGACTAGTCGGTATGAGCAGTTCTTC.

DNA of the CDR3: TGTGCCAGCGGCGGTGGCAGGGTGGGAGAAGATACGCAGTATTTT. This gives the protein CASGGGRVGEDTQYF. This chain links TRBV27 with TRBJ2-3, with D tentatively TRBD1 or TRBD2 (5 bases each). CDR1 and CDR2 (germline): MNHEY, SMNVEV (reference sequence). Trimming took off 8 bases at V and 5 bases at J, with 20 bases between the two ends. This CDR3 region has 15 residues.

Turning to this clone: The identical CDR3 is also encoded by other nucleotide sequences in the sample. The CDR3 region is CASSLASSAYNEQFF. The CDR3 bases are TGCGCCAGCAGCTTGGCCAGTAGCGCCTACAATGAGCAGTTCTTC. The chain carries TRBV5-1 and TRBJ2-1, with D possibly being TRBD2 (5 bases). V lost 0 bases, J lost 2 bases, and 9 bases lay in between. CDR3 length equals 15 residues. The germline V gene has CDR1 SGHRS and CDR2 YFSETQ.

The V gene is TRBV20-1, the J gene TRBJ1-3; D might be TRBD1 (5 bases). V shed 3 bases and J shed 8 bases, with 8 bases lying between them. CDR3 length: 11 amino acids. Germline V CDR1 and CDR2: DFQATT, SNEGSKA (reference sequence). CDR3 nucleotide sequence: TGCAGTGCTAGCTGGGGGGACACCATATATTTT. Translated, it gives CSASWGDTIYF.

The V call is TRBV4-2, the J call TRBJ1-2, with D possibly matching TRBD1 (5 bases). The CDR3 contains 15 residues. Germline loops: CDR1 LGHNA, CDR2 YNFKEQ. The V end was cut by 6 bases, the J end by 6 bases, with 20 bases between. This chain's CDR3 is CASRQYGGTEDGYTF. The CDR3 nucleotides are TGTGCCAGCAGACAATACGGAGGGACGGAGGATGGCTACACCTTC.

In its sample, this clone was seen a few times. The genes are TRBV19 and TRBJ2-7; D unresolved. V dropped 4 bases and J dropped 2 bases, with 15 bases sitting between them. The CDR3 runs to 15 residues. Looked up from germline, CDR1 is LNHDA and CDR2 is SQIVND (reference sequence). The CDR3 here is CASSTRHVGTYEQYF. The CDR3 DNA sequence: TGTGCCAGTAGTACTAGACACGTTGGGACCTACGAGCAGTACTTC. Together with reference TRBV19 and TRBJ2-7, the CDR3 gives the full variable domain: DGGITQSPKYLFRKEGQNVTLSCEQNLNHDAMYWYRQDPGQGLRLIYYSQIVNDFQKGDIAEGYSVSREKKESFPLTVTSAQKNPTAFYLCASSTRHVGTYEQYFGPGTRLTVT.

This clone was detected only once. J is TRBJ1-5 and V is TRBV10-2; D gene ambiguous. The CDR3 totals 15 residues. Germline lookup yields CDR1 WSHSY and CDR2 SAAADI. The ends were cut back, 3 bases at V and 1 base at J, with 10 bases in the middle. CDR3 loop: CASSERVGSNQPQHF. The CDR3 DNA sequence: TGCGCCAGCAGTGAACGCGTGGGGAGCAATCAGCCCCAGCATTTT.

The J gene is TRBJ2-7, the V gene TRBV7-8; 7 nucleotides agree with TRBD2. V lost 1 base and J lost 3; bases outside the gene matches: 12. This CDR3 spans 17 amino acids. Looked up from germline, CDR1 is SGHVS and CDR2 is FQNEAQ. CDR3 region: CASSLVSVAGVGYEQYF. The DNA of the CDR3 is TGTGCCAGCAGCTTAGTTTCGGTGGCGGGAGTCGGCTACGAGCAGTACTTC.

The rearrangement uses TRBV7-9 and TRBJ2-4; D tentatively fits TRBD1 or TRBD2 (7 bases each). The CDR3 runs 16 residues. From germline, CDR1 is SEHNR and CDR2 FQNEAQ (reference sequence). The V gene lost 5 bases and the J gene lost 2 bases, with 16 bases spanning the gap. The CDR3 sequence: CASSPAGQRPKNIQYF. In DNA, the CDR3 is TGTGCCAGCAGCCCAGCGGGACAGCGTCCCAAAAACATTCAGTACTTC.

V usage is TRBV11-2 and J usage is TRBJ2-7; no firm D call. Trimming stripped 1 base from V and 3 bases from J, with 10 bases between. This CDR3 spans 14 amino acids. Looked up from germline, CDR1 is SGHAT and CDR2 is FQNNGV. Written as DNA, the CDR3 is TGTGCCAGCAGCTTAGTTTGGGCGAGCTACGAGCAGTACTTC. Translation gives CASSLVWASYEQYF.

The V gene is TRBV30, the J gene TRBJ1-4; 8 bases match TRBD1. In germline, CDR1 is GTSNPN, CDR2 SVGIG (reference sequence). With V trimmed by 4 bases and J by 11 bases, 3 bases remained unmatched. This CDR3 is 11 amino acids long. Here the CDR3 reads CAWMDRDKLFF. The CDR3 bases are TGTGCCTGGATGGACAGGGATAAACTGTTTTTT.

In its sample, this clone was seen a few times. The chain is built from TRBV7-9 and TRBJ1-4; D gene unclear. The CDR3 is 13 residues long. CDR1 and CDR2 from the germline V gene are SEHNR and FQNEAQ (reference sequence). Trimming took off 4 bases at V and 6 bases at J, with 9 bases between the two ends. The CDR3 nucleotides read TGTGCCAGCAGCTACGTCGGGGATGAAAAACTGTTTTTT. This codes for CASSYVGDEKLFF.

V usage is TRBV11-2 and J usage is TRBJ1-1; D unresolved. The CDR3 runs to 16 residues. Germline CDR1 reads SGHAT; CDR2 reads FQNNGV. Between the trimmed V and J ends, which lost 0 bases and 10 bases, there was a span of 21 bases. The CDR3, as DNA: TGTGCCAGCAGCTTAGAATCCCCCCGCGGATCGGATGGAGCTTTCTTT. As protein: CASSLESPRGSDGAFF.

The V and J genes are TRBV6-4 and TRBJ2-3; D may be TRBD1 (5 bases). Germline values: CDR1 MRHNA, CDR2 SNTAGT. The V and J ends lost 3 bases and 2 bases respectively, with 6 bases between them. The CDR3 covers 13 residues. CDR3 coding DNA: TGTGCCAGCAGTGAGGACAACACAGATACGCAGTATTTT. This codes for CASSEDNTDTQYF.

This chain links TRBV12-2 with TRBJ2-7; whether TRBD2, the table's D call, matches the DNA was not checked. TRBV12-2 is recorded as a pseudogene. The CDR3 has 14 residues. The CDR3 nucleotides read TGTGCAAGTCGCTTATGCGGAAGCTCCTACGAGCAGTACTTC. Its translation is CASRLCGSSYEQYF.

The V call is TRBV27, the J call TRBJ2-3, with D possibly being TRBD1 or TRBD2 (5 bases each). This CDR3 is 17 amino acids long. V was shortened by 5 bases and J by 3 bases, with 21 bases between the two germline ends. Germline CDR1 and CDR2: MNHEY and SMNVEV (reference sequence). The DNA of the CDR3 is TGTGCCAGCAGTGGTAAGAGCGGACACACCTCAACAGATACGCAGTATTTT. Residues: CASSGKSGHTSTDTQYF.